There are a few counts of the clone carrying this T cell receptor (beta chain). These data belong to a study of patients and donors after allogeneic stem cell transplantation. The germline V gene encodes CDR1 PRHDT and CDR2 FYEKMQ (reference sequence). The CDR3 consists of 15 residues. V lost 5 bases and J lost 4, with 14 bases in between. TCRdb re-derived calls from the RT-PCR reads in MiXCR, one entry per CDR3 protein. The sample has 400,000 to 450,000 distinct CDR3 sequences, roughly 17% seen once. The chain uses TRBV13 and TRBJ2-2; D is possibly TRBD1 (6 bases). The sample consisted of blood, either unsorted or a sorted T cell fraction (not recorded which). The receptor comes from a human donor who was either an allogeneic HSCT recipient or a stem cell or donor lymphocyte infusion donor (not recorded which). It is not recorded whose cells these are; they may come from a transplant donor. CDR3 protein: CASSDRDTLTGELFF. The CDR3 DNA follows: TGTGCCAGCAGCGACCGGGACACTCTCACCGGGGAGCTGTTTTTT.